Each of the 27 T cell receptor beta chains below was sequenced from the same sample in a study of CD8+ T cells in alopecia areata. Noted treatment: oral pan-JAK inhibitor, 5-10 mg twice daily. The authors extracted RNA and reverse transcribed it into cDNA as the sequencing template. TCRdb keeps only in-frame clones here, not all; method: immunoSEQ multiplex PCR. The sample records 200,000 to 250,000 clones, approximately 72% being singletons. The material sequenced was CD4+ T cells sorted from blood, taken around week 42, from a patient treated with tofacitinib. These receptors came from a human donor with alopecia areata.

The chain combines TRBV7-2 with TRBJ2-7; D is unclear. Germline V gene lookup returns CDR1 SGHTA and CDR2 FQGNSA. V was cut by 1 base and J by 1 base, with 8 bases left in between. The CDR3 is 14 residues long. The DNA for the CDR3 is TGTGCCAGCAGCTTAGTGTCGTCTTCCTACGAGCAGTACTTC. As protein: CASSLVSSSYEQYF.

This clone appeared a single time. This rearrangement joins TRBV2 to TRBJ1-2; weak D call: TRBD1 (5 bases). The CDR3 is made up of 13 amino acids. The ends were cut back, 5 bases at V and 1 base at J, with 8 bases in the middle. Germline CDR1 and CDR2: SNHLY and FYNNEI. This CDR3 reads CASSRGDNYGYTF. CDR3 in DNA: TGTGCCAGCAGTCGGGGGGATAACTATGGCTACACCTTC.

This chain joins TRBV15 and TRBJ2-4; D possibly matches TRBD1 or TRBD2 (5 bases each). Trimming took 1 base from V and 15 from J, leaving 16 bases between them. CDR3 size: 13 residues. Germline values: CDR1 LNHNV, CDR2 YYDKDF (reference sequence). The DNA of the CDR3 is TGTGCCACCAGCAGAGGAGGGGATCTTCGGAGGTACTTC. As protein: CATSRGGDLRRYF. Combining the CDR3 with reference TRBV15 and TRBJ2-4 gives the whole variable domain DAMVIQNPRYQVTQFGKPVTLSCSQTLNHNVMYWYQQKSSQAPKLLFHYYDKDFNNEADTPDNFQSRRPNTSFCFLDIRSPGLGDTAMYLCATSRGGDLRRYFGAGTRLSVL.

The gene calls are TRBV2 and TRBJ1-5; D perhaps matches TRBD1 (5 bases). The CDR3 runs 14 residues. V gave up 3 bases and J gave up 7 bases, with 13 bases separating them. Per the germline V gene, CDR1 is SNHLY and CDR2 is FYNNEI. As DNA, the CDR3 is TGTGCCAGCAGTGAGGGGGGGAGCCGGCAGCCCCAGCATTTT. Amino acid sequence: CASSEGGSRQPQHF.

This clone is a singleton in its sample. The chain is built from TRBV4-3 and TRBJ2-1; 11 bases map to TRBD2. V was pared by 1 base and J by 5 bases, with 4 bases of the junction left unmatched. Germline V gene sequence: CDR1 LGHNA, CDR2 YSLEER. The CDR3 consists of 16 residues. The CDR3 DNA is TGCGCCAGCAGCCAAGGGGCTAGCGGGGGGAACAATGAGCAGTTCTTC. Translation gives CASSQGASGGNNEQFF.

The chain combines TRBV11-2 with TRBJ1-5; D gene ambiguous. Trimming cost V 1 base and J 5 bases, with 6 bases left between them. CDR1 is SGHAT, CDR2 FQNNGV, per germline. The CDR3 has 13 residues. The CDR3 protein is CASSLAQYQPQHF. The CDR3, as DNA: TGTGCCAGCAGCTTAGCCCAGTATCAGCCCCAGCATTTT.

J is TRBJ2-1 and V is TRBV29-1, with D perhaps matching TRBD2 (6 bases). In germline, CDR1 is SQVTM, CDR2 ANQGSEA. The CDR3 length is 14 residues. V lost 2 bases, J lost 4 bases, and 12 bases lay in between. CDR3 coding DNA: TGCAGCGTTGAAAACCGGACTAATTACAATGAGCAGTTCTTC. It encodes CSVENRTNYNEQFF.

This clone was seen a handful of times. This chain connects TRBV2 to TRBJ2-1; 7 nucleotides match TRBD1. Germline lookup yields CDR1 SNHLY and CDR2 FYNNEI. Trimming cost V 11 bases and J 5 bases; bases outside gene matches: 9. The CDR3 is 13 amino acids. CDR3 in amino acids: CAGNRGRNNEQFF. The DNA for the CDR3 is TGTGCCGGAAACAGGGGTAGAAACAATGAGCAGTTCTTC.

This rearrangement joins TRBV6-5 to TRBJ2-1, with D possibly matching TRBD2 (7 bases). V was cut by 4 bases and J by 3 bases, with 13 bases left in between. The CDR3 contains 15 residues. From germline, CDR1 is MNHEY and CDR2 SVGAGI. The CDR3 coding sequence is TGTGCCAGCAGTTTCGGGGGGCTCGGCTACAATGAGCAGTTCTTC. Amino acids: CASSFGGLGYNEQFF.

V and J are TRBV2 and TRBJ2-7; D gene uncertain. Germline CDR1 reads SNHLY; CDR2 reads FYNNEI. V shed 4 bases and J shed 2 bases, with 9 bases lying between them. The CDR3 contains 13 residues. The CDR3: CASSVYSAYEQYF. CDR3 bases: TGTGCCAGCAGTGTGTACTCCGCCTACGAGCAGTACTTC.

The V gene is TRBV18, the J gene TRBJ2-7; D ambiguous. The CDR3 extends over 13 amino acids. Looked up from germline, CDR1 is KGHSH and CDR2 is LQKENI. V lost 0 bases and J 4 bases, leaving 7 bases between the germline ends. The CDR3 here is CASSPPDGYEQYF. CDR3 bases: TGTGCCAGCTCACCACCCGACGGATACGAGCAGTACTTC.

As for this clone: The same CDR3 can be traced to other DNA sequences in this sample. J is TRBJ1-5 and V is TRBV2; D remains ambiguous. The germline V and J ends were trimmed by 5 bases and 6 bases, with 5 bases remaining between them. CDR1 and CDR2 (germline): SNHLY, FYNNEI. The CDR3 spans 11 residues. For the CDR3, the DNA is TGTGCCAGCAGTTTGGGTCAGCCCCAGCATTTT. The encoded protein is CASSLGQPQHF.

V and J are TRBV7-2 and TRBJ1-1; D may be TRBD1 (5 bases). CDR3 length equals 14 residues. Germline V lookup: CDR1 SGHTA, CDR2 FQGNSA. Trimming removed 5 bases from V and 2 bases from J, with 12 bases in between. The chain's CDR3 is CASSRAGGNTEAFF. The CDR3 DNA sequence: TGTGCCAGCAGCCGGGCGGGGGGTAACACTGAAGCTTTCTTT. The full variable domain, completed using reference TRBV7-2 and TRBJ1-1, is GAGVSQSPSNKVTEKGKDVELRCDPISGHTALYWYRQSLGQGLEFLIYFQGNSAPDKSGLPSDRFSAERTGGSVSTLTIQRTQQEDSAVYLCASSRAGGNTEAFFGQGTRLTVV.

Of note for this clone: This same CDR3 is encoded by further DNA sequences in the sample. The rearrangement uses TRBV27 and TRBJ2-2; no clear D. CDR1 MNHEY and CDR2 SMNVEV come from the germline V gene (reference sequence). CDR3 length: 12 residues. V was cut by 3 bases and J by 3 bases, with 2 bases left in between. The CDR3, as DNA: TGTGCCAGCAGTTTCTACACCGGGGAGCTGTTTTTT. As protein: CASSFYTGELFF.

The chain has TRBV30 and TRBJ2-7; D is unresolved. The CDR3 is 11 residues long. Looked up from germline, CDR1 is GTSNPN and CDR2 is SVGIG (reference sequence). Trimming took 0 bases from V and 5 from J, leaving 5 bases between them. The CDR3 reads CAWSVRNEQYF. Here the CDR3 DNA reads TGTGCCTGGAGTGTTAGGAACGAGCAGTACTTC.

V usage is TRBV23-1 and J usage is TRBJ2-4, with a tentative D call TRBD1 (6 bases). TRBV23-1 counts as an open reading frame of uncertain function. Trimming took 7 bases from V and 0 from J, leaving 13 bases between them. This CDR3 is 15 amino acids long. The CDR3 loop reads CASKEAGEAKNIQYF. For the CDR3, the DNA is TGCGCCAGCAAAGAGGCAGGGGAAGCCAAAAACATTCAGTACTTC.

The gene calls are TRBV4-2 and TRBJ2-2; D is undetermined. The CDR3 sequence is 16 residues long. In germline, CDR1 is LGHNA, CDR2 YNFKEQ. V lost 8 bases and J 5 bases, leaving 21 bases between the germline ends. CDR3 region: CASSPGLDGRTGELFF. CDR3 DNA sequence: TGTGCCAGCTCACCTGGCCTGGATGGTAGGACCGGGGAGCTGTTTTTT.

The chain carries TRBV27 and TRBJ1-1, with D tentatively TRBD1 (5 bases). This CDR3 has 15 residues. CDR1 is MNHEY, CDR2 SMNVEV, per germline (reference sequence). Trimming took off 4 bases at V and 1 base at J, with 13 bases between the two ends. CDR3 nucleotide sequence: TGTGCCAGCAGTTCGGGGCTAAACCCGAACACTGAAGCTTTCTTT. Its translation: CASSSGLNPNTEAFF.

The chain is built from TRBV7-2 and TRBJ1-1; 7 bases line up with TRBD1. CDR1 is SGHTA, CDR2 FQGNSA, per germline. The length of the CDR3 is 16 residues. After removal of 4 bases from V and 3 bases from J, the junction contained 11 bases not matched to a gene. CDR3 sequence: CASSSTGVPPHTEAFF. DNA of the CDR3: TGTGCCAGCAGCTCCACAGGGGTTCCCCCCCACACTGAAGCTTTCTTT.

The chain uses TRBV5-1 and TRBJ2-5, with D uncertain. Germline CDR1 is SGHRS and CDR2 is YFSETQ. V lost 4 bases and J 2 bases, leaving 15 bases between the germline ends. The CDR3 consists of 15 residues. As DNA, the CDR3 is TGCGCCAGCAGCCGAGCCCCTATGACGCAAGAGACCCAGTACTTC. Protein sequence: CASSRAPMTQETQYF.

This rearrangement joins TRBV2 to TRBJ2-1, with a tentative D call TRBD2 (6 bases). Germline CDR1 SNHLY, CDR2 FYNNEI. The CDR3 extends over 15 amino acids. Trimming removed 7 bases at V and 4 bases at J, with 17 bases between. CDR3 amino acids: CASTLRVGGYNEQFF. CDR3 DNA sequence: TGTGCCAGCACCCTGAGGGTGGGGGGATACAATGAGCAGTTCTTC.

Regarding this clone: Distinct nucleotide sequences in the sample also encode this CDR3. The chain carries TRBV30 and TRBJ1-5, with a possible D match to TRBD1 (5 bases). The CDR3 loop spans 12 amino acids. The V gene lost 1 base and the J gene lost 7 bases, with 8 bases spanning the gap. Per the germline V gene, CDR1 is GTSNPN and CDR2 is SVGIG (reference sequence). The CDR3 region has the DNA TGTGCCTGGAGTGGCCGGGGGCAGCCCCAGCATTTT. Translated: CAWSGRGQPQHF.

In DNA form, the CDR3 reads TGTGCCAGCAGCAACCGACAGGGCGGGGGAAACTATGGCTACACCTTC. It codes for CASSNRQGGGNYGYTF. The chain carries TRBV14 and TRBJ1-2; TRBD1 matches at 7 bases. This CDR3 contains 16 residues. Germline CDR1 is SGHDN and CDR2 is FVKESK. The V and J ends lost 5 bases and 2 bases, in that order; junction bases with no gene match: 11.

This clone was recorded once. The chain has TRBV10-2 and TRBJ1-5; TRBD1 agrees at 8 bases. This CDR3 is 16 amino acids long. The V and J ends lost 6 bases and 2 bases, in that order; junction bases with no gene match: 9. Germline CDR1 and CDR2: WSHSY and SAAADI. The CDR3 region is CASSGPGGAGNQPQHF. The DNA of the CDR3 is TGCGCCAGCAGCGGCCCAGGGGGCGCAGGCAATCAGCCCCAGCATTTT.

The CDR3 region has the DNA TGTGCCAGCAGTTACTCGAGCGGAACGCAGTATTTT. This encodes CASSYSSGTQYF. This chain joins TRBV6-5 and TRBJ2-3; a possible D gene is TRBD2 (5 bases). The CDR3 contains 12 residues. Trimming took 0 bases from V and 9 from J, leaving 7 bases between them. CDR1 is MNHEY and CDR2 is SVGAGI in the germline V gene.

The chain combines TRBV15 with TRBJ2-6; unclear D gene. The CDR3 totals 14 residues. Germline assignment: CDR1 LNHNV and CDR2 YYDKDF (reference sequence). V dropped 5 bases and J dropped 3 bases, with 8 bases sitting between them. For the CDR3, the DNA is TGTGCCACCAGCCCCCGGTATGGGGCCAACGTCCTGACTTTC. Its protein is CATSPRYGANVLTF. Using reference TRBV15 and TRBJ2-6 for the parts outside the CDR3, the full variable domain is DAMVIQNPRYQVTQFGKPVTLSCSQTLNHNVMYWYQQKSSQAPKLLFHYYDKDFNNEADTPDNFQSRRPNTSFCFLDIRSPGLGDTAMYLCATSPRYGANVLTFGAGSRLTVL.

This clone was seen more than once but under ten times. J is TRBJ2-2 and V is TRBV6-5, with TRBD1 as a possible D gene (7 bases). CDR1 MNHEY and CDR2 SVGAGI come from the germline V gene. This CDR3 contains 13 residues. Trimming left V 4 bases short and J 7 bases short, with 10 bases between. DNA for the CDR3: TGTGCCAGCAGTTCTCAGGGGGGCGGGGAGCTGTTTTTT. Translated: CASSSQGGGELFF.